These 2 T cell receptor beta chains were all obtained from the same sample, sequenced in a study of control samples from healthy donors and cancer patients. Clones were read by immunoSEQ multiplex PCR, and TCRdb kept only the in-frame ones, dropping some. Of roughly 90,000 clones listed, 85% to 90% were seen once; the top ten hold 9.5% to 10%. Sequenced sample: PBMCs. The receptors stem from a woman in her forties or fifties with colorectal cancer.

The chain employs TRBV7-9 and TRBJ2-3; 7 bases fit TRBD2. The CDR3 has 14 amino acids. Per the germline V gene, CDR1 is SEHNR and CDR2 is FQNEAQ (reference sequence). V lost 5 bases, J lost 6 bases, and 8 bases stayed unmatched. The CDR3 loop is CASSPTDGGDTQYF. The DNA for the CDR3 is TGTGCCAGCAGCCCGACGGACGGGGGGGATACGCAGTATTTT.

The chain carries TRBV12-3 or TRBV12-4 and TRBJ2-2; no firm D call. CDR3 length: 12 amino acids. V dropped 3 bases and J dropped 9 bases, with 8 bases sitting between them. Here the CDR3 DNA reads TGTGCCAGCAGTTTTAACGTTTGGGAGCTGTTTTTT. This gives the protein CASSFNVWELFF.